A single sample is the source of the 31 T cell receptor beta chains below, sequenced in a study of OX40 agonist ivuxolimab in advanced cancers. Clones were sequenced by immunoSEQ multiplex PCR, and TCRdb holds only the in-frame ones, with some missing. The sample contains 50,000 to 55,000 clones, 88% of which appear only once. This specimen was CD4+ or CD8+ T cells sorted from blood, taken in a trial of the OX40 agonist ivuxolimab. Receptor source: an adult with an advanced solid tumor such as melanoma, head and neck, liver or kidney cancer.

The CDR3 DNA reads as TGTGCCAGCAGCCCCGGGGGGGCGCCTATCAATGAGCAGTTCTTC. Translated: CASSPGGAPINEQFF. The V gene is TRBV9, the J gene TRBJ2-1; 8 bases agree with TRBD2. The CDR3 has 15 residues. The J segment lost 6 bases and the V segment lost 4 bases, leaving 9 bases of the junction unmatched. Germline CDR1 and CDR2: SGDLS and YYNGEE.

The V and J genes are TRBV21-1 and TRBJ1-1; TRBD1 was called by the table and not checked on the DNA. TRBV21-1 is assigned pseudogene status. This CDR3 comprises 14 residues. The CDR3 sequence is CASSTLGDKGAAFF. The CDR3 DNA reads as TGTGCCAGCAGCACCCTGGGGGACAAGGGGGCAGCTTTCTTT.

The chain's CDR3 is CASSTEDISGNTIYF. The CDR3 DNA follows: TGTGCCAGCAGCACAGAAGACATCTCTGGAAACACCATATATTTT. The chain recombines TRBV11-1 with TRBJ1-3; D gene unclear. V lost 5 bases, J lost 0 bases, and 11 bases lay in between. The CDR3 is 15 amino acids. Germline CDR1 reads SGHAT; CDR2 reads FQDESV (reference sequence).

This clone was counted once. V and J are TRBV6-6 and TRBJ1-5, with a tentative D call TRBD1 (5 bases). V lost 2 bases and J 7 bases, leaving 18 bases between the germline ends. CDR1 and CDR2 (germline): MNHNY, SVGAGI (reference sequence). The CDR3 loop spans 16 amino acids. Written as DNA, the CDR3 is TGTGCCAGCAGTTACGGCCCAAGCGCTCCAGGGCAGCCCCAGCATTTT. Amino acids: CASSYGPSAPGQPQHF.

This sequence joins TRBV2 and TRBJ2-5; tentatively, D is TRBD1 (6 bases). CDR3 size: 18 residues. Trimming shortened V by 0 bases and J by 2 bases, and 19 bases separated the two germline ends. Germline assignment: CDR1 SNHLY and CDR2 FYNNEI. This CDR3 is CASSEALQGTRGQETQYF. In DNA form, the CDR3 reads TGTGCCAGCAGTGAAGCGCTTCAGGGGACGAGGGGGCAAGAGACCCAGTACTTC.

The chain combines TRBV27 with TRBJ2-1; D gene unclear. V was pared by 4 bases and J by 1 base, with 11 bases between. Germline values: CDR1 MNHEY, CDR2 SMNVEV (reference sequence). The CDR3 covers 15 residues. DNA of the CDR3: TGTGCCAGCAGTTCGCGAAGAGTTTCCTACAATGAGCAGTTCTTC. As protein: CASSSRRVSYNEQFF.

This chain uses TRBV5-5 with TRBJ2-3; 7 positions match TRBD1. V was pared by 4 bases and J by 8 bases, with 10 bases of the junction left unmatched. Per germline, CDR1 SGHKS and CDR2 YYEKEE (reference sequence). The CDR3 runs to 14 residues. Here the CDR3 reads CASSVEPGQSTQYF. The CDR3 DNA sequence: TGTGCCAGCAGCGTAGAACCGGGACAGAGTACGCAGTATTTT.

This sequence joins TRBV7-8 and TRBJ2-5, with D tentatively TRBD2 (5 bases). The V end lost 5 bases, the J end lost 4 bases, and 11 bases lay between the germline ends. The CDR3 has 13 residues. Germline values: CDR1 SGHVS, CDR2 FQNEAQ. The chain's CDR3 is CASSVHGGETQYF. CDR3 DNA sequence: TGTGCCAGCAGCGTCCACGGAGGAGAGACCCAGTACTTC.

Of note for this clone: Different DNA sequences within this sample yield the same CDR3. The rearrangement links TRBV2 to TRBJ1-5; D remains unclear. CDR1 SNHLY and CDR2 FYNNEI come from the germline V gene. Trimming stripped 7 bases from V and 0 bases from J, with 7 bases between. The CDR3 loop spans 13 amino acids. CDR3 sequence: CASKRDSNQPQHF. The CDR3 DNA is TGTGCCAGCAAAAGGGATAGCAATCAGCCCCAGCATTTT.

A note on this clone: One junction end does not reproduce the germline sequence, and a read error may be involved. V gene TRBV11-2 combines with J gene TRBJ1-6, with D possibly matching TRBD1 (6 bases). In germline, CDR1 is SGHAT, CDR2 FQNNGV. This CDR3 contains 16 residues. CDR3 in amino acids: CASSLAGGAYNSPLHF. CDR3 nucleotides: TGTGCCAGCAGCTTAGCGGGGGGCGCCTACAATTCACCCCTCCACTTT.

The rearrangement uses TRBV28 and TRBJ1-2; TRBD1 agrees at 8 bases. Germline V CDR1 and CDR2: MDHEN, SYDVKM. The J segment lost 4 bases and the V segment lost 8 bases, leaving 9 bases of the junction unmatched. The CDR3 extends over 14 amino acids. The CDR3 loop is CASDQGRGLYGYTF. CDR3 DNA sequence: TGTGCCAGCGACCAGGGCAGGGGGCTCTATGGCTACACCTTC.

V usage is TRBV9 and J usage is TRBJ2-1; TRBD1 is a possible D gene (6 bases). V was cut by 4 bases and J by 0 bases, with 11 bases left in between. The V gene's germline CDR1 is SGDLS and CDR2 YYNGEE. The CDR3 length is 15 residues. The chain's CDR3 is CASSSTGPSYNEQFF. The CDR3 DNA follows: TGTGCCAGCAGCAGTACAGGGCCCTCCTACAATGAGCAGTTCTTC.

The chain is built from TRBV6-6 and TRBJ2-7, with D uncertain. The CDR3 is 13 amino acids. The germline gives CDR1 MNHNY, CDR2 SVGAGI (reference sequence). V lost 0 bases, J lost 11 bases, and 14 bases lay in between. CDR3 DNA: TGTGCCAGCAGTTACTCTTCCCTGTCGTATGAGTACTTC. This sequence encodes CASSYSSLSYEYF.

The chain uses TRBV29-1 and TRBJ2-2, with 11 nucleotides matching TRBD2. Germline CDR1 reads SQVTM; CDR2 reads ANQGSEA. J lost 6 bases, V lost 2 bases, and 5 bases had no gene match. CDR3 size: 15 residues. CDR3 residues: CSVEQGTSGAGELFF. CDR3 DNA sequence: TGCAGCGTTGAACAGGGGACTAGCGGTGCCGGGGAGCTGTTTTTT.

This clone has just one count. The chain's CDR3 is CASSPAPGRHETQYF. The CDR3 DNA follows: TGCGCCAGCAGCCCGGCCCCAGGGAGGCACGAGACCCAGTACTTC. J is TRBJ2-5 and V is TRBV5-1; a possible D gene is TRBD2 (6 bases). With 4 bases removed from V and 5 bases from J, the gap between germline ends came to 18 bases. CDR3 length equals 15 residues. CDR1 and CDR2 from the germline V gene are SGHRS and YFSETQ.

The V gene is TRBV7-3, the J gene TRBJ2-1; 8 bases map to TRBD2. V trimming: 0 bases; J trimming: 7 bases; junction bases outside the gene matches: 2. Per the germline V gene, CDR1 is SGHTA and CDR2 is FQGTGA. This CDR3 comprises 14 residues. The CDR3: CASSLTSGVNEQFF. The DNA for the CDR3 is TGTGCCAGCAGCTTAACTAGCGGGGTAAATGAGCAGTTCTTC. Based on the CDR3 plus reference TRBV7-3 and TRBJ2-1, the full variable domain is GAGVSQTPSNKVTEKGKYVELRCDPISGHTALYWYRQSLGQGPEFLIYFQGTGAADDSGLPNDRFFAVRPEGSVSTLKIQRTERGDSAVYLCASSLTSGVNEQFFGPGTRLTVL.

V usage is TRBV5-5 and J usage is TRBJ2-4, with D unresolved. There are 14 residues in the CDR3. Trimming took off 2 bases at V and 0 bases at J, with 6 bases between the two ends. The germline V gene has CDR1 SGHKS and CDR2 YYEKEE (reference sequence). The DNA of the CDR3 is TGTGCCAGCAGCTTTCACTTAGCCAAAAACATTCAGTACTTC. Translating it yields CASSFHLAKNIQYF.

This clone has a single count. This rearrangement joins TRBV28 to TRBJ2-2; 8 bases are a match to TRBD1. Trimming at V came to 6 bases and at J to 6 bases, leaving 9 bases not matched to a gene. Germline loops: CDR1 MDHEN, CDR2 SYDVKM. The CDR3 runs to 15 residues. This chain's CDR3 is CASRAQGAGAGELFF. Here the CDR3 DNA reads TGTGCCAGCAGGGCTCAGGGGGCTGGGGCCGGGGAGCTGTTTTTT.

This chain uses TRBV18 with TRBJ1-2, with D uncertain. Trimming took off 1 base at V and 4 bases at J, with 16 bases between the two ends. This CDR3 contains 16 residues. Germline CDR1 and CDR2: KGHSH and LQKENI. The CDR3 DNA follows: TGTGCCAGCTCACCACTTGTGGACGCCCGAGGCTATGGCTACACCTTC. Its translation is CASSPLVDARGYGYTF.

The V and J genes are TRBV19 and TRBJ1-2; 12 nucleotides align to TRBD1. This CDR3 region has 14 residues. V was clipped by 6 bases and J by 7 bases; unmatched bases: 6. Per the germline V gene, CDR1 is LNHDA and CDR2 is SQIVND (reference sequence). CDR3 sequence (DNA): TGTGCCAGTAGCCGGGACAGGGGGCCCGGTGGCTACACCTTC. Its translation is CASSRDRGPGGYTF.

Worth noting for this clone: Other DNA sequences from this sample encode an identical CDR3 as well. CDR3 residues: CASSLVSGGAHTGELFF. The CDR3 DNA reads as TGTGCCAGCAGCTTAGTTAGCGGGGGGGCTCACACCGGGGAGCTGTTTTTT. This chain connects TRBV7-2 to TRBJ2-2; TRBD2 matches 11 bases. This CDR3 contains 17 residues. V lost 1 base to trimming and J lost 3 bases; unmatched junction nucleotides: 4. The germline gives CDR1 SGHTA, CDR2 FQGNSA.

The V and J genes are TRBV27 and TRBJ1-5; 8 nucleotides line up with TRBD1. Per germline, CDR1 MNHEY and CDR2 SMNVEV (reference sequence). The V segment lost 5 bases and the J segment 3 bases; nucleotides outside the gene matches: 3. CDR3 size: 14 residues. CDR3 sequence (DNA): TGTGCCAGCAGTCGGGACAGGATCAATCAGCCCCAGCATTTT. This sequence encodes CASSRDRINQPQHF.

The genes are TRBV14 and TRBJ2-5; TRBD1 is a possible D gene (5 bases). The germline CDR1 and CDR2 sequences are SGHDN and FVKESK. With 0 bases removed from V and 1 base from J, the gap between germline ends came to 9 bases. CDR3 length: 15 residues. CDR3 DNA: TGTGCCAGCAGCCAAGATTGGGGCTCCCAAGAGACCCAGTACTTC. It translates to CASSQDWGSQETQYF.

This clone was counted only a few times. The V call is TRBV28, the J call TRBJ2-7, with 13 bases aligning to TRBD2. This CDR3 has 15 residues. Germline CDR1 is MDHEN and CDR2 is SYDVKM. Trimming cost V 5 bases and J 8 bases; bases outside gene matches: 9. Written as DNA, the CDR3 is TGTGCCAGCAGTAGGACTAGCGGGGGACCGGGCCAGCAGTACTTC. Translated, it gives CASSRTSGGPGQQYF.

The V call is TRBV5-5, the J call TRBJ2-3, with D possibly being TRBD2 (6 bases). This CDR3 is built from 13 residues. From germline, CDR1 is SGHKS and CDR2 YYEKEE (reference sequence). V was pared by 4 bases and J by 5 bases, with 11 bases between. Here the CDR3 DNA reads TGTGCCAGCAGCAGGGTGCGGGAAGATACGCAGTATTTT. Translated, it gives CASSRVREDTQYF.

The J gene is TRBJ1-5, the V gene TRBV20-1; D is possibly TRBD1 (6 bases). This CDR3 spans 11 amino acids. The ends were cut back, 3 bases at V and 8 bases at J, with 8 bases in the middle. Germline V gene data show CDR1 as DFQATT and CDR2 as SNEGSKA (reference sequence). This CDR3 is CSASKGEPQHF. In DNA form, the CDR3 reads TGCAGTGCTAGTAAGGGGGAGCCCCAGCATTTT.

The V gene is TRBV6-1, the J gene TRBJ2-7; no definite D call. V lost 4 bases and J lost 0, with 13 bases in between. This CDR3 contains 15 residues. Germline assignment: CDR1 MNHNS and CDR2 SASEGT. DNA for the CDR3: TGTGCCAGCAGTGTAGTACAGAGGAGCTCCTACGAGCAGTACTTC. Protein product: CASSVVQRSSYEQYF.

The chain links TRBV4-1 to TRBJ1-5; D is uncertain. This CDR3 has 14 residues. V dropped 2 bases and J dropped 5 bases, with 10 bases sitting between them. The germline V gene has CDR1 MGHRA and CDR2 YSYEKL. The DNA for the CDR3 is TGCGCCAGCAGCCAACTGGTTCTGGATCAGCCCCAGCATTTT. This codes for CASSQLVLDQPQHF.

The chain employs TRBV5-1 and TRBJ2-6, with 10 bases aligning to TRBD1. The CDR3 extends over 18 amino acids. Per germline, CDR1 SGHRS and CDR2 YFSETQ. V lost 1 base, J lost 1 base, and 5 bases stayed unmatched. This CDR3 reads CASSLFGDRGSGANVLTF. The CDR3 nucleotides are TGCGCCAGCAGCTTGTTTGGGGACAGGGGATCTGGGGCCAACGTCCTGACTTTC.

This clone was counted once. The CDR3 coding sequence is TGTGCCAGCAGTGAAGTCATAAGAGGTGAGCAGTTCTTC. Protein: CASSEVIRGEQFF. The chain couples TRBV6-1 to TRBJ2-1; D is unclear. Germline-derived CDR1 and CDR2 are MNHNS and SASEGT. The CDR3 runs to 13 residues. V lost 1 base to trimming and J lost 9 bases, with 10 bases between them.

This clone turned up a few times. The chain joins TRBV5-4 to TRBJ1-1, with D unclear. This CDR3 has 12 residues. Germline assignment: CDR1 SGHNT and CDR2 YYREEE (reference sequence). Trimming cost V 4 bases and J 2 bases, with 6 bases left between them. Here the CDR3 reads CASSRQNTEAFF. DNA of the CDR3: TGTGCCAGCAGCAGACAAAACACTGAAGCTTTCTTT.